These T cell receptor beta chains were read from a single sample in a study of molecular identifiers for immune sequencing clone quantification. TCRdb called the PCR reads again in MiXCR, with one record for every CDR3 protein. The sample has about 320,000 distinct CDR3 sequences; around 21% are singletons. Sequencing was performed on naive CD8+ T cells from blood, with Jurkat cell RNA spiked in. The receptors here all came from a human donor in good health. Some libraries in this study had Jurkat cell RNA spiked in. Both conserved end residues are part of each CDR3. A D gene is named only where the DNA matches it firmly. Expanded clones are given a class, and other clones once, few, many or no size at all.

TRBJ2-1,many,TRBD2,TRBV7-6,CASSLLTGSLAGKGNEQFF,TGTGCCAGCAGCTTATTAACAGGATCGCTAGCGGGAAAGGGCAATGAGCAGTTCTTC
TRBJ2-2,.,TRBD2,TRBV7-2,CASSSLGRGYTGELFF,TGTGCCAGCAGCTCATTGGGGAGGGGTTACACCGGGGAGCTGTTTTTT
TRBJ2-5,many,TRBD2,TRBV4-3,CASSQEDRREGEETQYF,TGCGCCAGCAGCCAAGAGGATAGGCGGGAGGGGGAAGAGACCCAGTACTTC
TRBJ2-3,.,.,TRBV7-9,CASSLGPVGNTDTQYF,TGTGCCAGCAGCTTGGGCCCCGTCGGGAACACAGATACGCAGTATTTT
TRBJ1-1,few,TRBD1,TRBV11-2,CASSWGGQGGTEAFF,TGTGCCAGCAGCTGGGGGGGACAGGGAGGCACTGAAGCTTTCTTT
TRBJ2-3,few,TRBD2,TRBV5-1,CASSLEGGGAPDTQYF,TGCGCCAGCAGCTTGGAGGGCGGGGGGGCGCCAGATACGCAGTATTTT
TRBJ1-3,.,.,TRBV9,CASSTGTSSGNTIYF,TGTGCCAGCAGCACCGGGACAAGCTCTGGAAACACCATATATTTT
TRBJ2-5,.,.,TRBV4-3,CASSQDQDDGETQYF,TGCGCCAGCAGCCAGGACCAGGACGACGGAGAGACCCAGTACTTC
TRBJ2-5,few,TRBD2,TRBV13,CASSPPSGDQETQYF,TGTGCCAGCAGCCCCCCTAGCGGGGACCAAGAGACCCAGTACTTC
TRBJ2-7,few,.,TRBV13,CASSPSGQIGISEQYF,TGTGCCAGCAGCCCGAGCGGTCAAATCGGCATCTCCGAGCAGTACTTC
TRBJ2-5,many,.,TRBV2,CASSEERDGQETQYF,TGTGCCAGCAGTGAAGAGAGGGATGGGCAAGAGACCCAGTACTTC
TRBJ1-1,many,.,TRBV29-1,CSPTVRVNTEAFF,TGCAGCCCTACAGTCCGGGTAAACACTGAAGCTTTCTTT
TRBJ2-5,many,.,TRBV4-1,CASSQVTDQETQYF,TGCGCCAGCAGCCAAGTTACAGACCAAGAGACCCAGTACTTC
TRBJ2-7,.,TRBD1,TRBV27,CASRPIPRDRGLYEQYF,TGTGCCAGCAGGCCTATCCCCCGGGACAGGGGGCTGTACGAGCAGTACTTC
TRBJ2-5,many,.,TRBV4-2,CASSQGQFQETQYF,TGTGCCAGCAGCCAAGGACAGTTCCAAGAGACCCAGTACTTC
TRBJ2-1,many,.,TRBV4-3,CASSQDSGASYNEQFF,TGCGCCAGCAGCCAAGATAGTGGGGCCTCCTACAATGAGCAGTTCTTC
TRBJ2-1,many,.,TRBV24-1,CATSDFRGSEQFF,TGTGCCACCAGTGATTTTCGGGGGAGTGAGCAGTTCTTC
TRBJ2-3,many,TRBD2,TRBV4-3,CASSQGLAGGTDTQYF,TGTGCCAGCAGCCAGGGACTAGCGGGAGGCACAGATACGCAGTATTTT